This TCR beta chain was captured by sequencing in a study of tumor-infiltrating lymphocytes in primary liver carcinoma. Turning to the study itself: Spanning 30 to 69 years of age, the patients were men and women. The number of productive TCRbeta reads per sample ranged from roughly 3.5 to 7.13 million and was similar across tissue types.

Overall study findings and caveats: With p = 0.039, the top-250-clone fraction in tumors significantly exceeded that in blood.

As for this clonotype: What it binds is unknown. A read error may explain this, as a much larger clone is one base away.

Making TCR beta cDNA involved around 500 ng total RNA and a constant-region primer. Nested multiplex PCR, run for three rounds with slightly modified ARM-PCR, yielded TCR beta libraries. TRBV1-TRBV30 forward and Cbeta reverse primers drove the first two roughly 9-cycle rounds. TCRdb reprocessed the multiplex PCR reads via MiXCR and lists one record per CDR3 protein. In the table there are some 130,000 distinct CDR3 sequences, about two thirds of which are singletons. Unsorted bulk tissue of roughly 19-30 mg yielded co-extracted RNA and DNA. There were only treatment-naive patients, all with chronic HBV infection. The CDR3 is 15 amino acids. Per germline, CDR1 MNHEY and CDR2 SVGAGI.

This sequence originates from a woman aged 60 to 75 with primary liver carcinoma and hepatitis B virus infection. This chain joins TRBV6-5 and TRBJ2-1; D possibly corresponds to TRBD2 (6 bases). Material: tumor-adjacent normal liver tissue. CDR3 protein: CASGYSISGAGEQFF. CDR3 coding DNA: TGTGCCAGCGGTTACTCGATCTCGGGTGCGGGGGAGCAGTTCTTC.